This T cell receptor beta chain comes out of a study of blood T cell repertoires in COVID-19. Study in general: COVID-19 samples collected from the United States, Italy and Spain covered acute and convalescent phases. Sample material is recorded as cDNA or gDNA derived from T cells, B-cell-depleted T cells, or PBMCs.

Original processing methods: Quantification of nucleated cells was approximated via reference gene primer amplification. Produced via immunoSEQ multiplex PCR; TCRdb's table is partial and in-frame only. The V and J calls and clone size were taken over from that table, and D and trimming were inferred from the DNA. Here the sample spans about 160,000 clones, around 83% being singletons. The CDR3 is 13 residues long. Germline CDR1 and CDR2: LNHDA and SQIVND (reference sequence). Trimming took 4 bases from V and 5 from J; bases not matched to a gene: 4. Sequenced sample: peripheral blood. The TCR comes from a man aged 65-85 years who had recovered from COVID-19. The chain has TRBV19 and TRBJ1-1; 7 bases line up with TRBD1. CDR3 DNA: TGTGCCAGTAGTAAATACAGGGGAACTGAAGCTTTCTTT. It yields the protein CASSKYRGTEAFF.